This entry concerns a single TCR beta chain. Its antigen is unidentified. This CDR3 comprises 17 residues. V dropped 1 base and J dropped 4; count of bases not matched to a gene: 9. CDR1 and CDR2 from the germline V gene are SGHKS and YYEKEE (reference sequence). This sample is drawn from a study of identical twins. Overall study results and limits: Fewer insertions were carried by abundant cord blood beta clonotypes, but none was seen in memory repertoires.

Template switching, a step in the protocol, added a universal primer site, and cDNA carried unique molecular identifiers. MiXCR, applied by TCRdb to the 5' RACE reads, yields one record per CDR3 protein. The sample lists 500,000 to 650,000 distinct CDR3 sequences, approximately 20% occurring once. These records were also assigned to another study, of yellow fever vaccine responses in identical twins.

Specimen: CD4+ T cells sorted from blood. J is TRBJ2-2 and V is TRBV5-5, with 8 bases aligning to TRBD1. The clonotype originates from a woman between 18 and 29 years old in good health. CDR3 sequence: CASSLSPQGDLTGELFF. The CDR3 bases are TGTGCCAGCAGCTTGTCCCCACAGGGGGATCTCACCGGGGAGCTGTTTTTT.